This T cell receptor (beta chain) was retrieved from a study of blood T cell repertoires in COVID-19. This CDR3 is built from 13 residues. Trimming took 6 bases from V and 7 from J; bases not matched to a gene: 5. In germline, CDR1 is MNHEY, CDR2 SVGAGI. This table comes from immunoSEQ multiplex PCR, and its TCRdb copy is limited to in-frame clones, with some not included. The table records approximately 210,000 clones, around 86% of them present only once. This TCR was recovered from a man aged 25 to 45 in a cohort exposed to, infected with or recovered from COVID-19 (not recorded which). Sample: PBMCs or T cells enriched from blood (not recorded which). The rearrangement uses TRBV6-5 and TRBJ2-7; 11 bases map to TRBD1. The CDR3 sequence: CASSSDRGREQYF. CDR3 in DNA: TGTGCCAGCAGCTCGGACAGGGGGCGAGAGCAGTACTTC.